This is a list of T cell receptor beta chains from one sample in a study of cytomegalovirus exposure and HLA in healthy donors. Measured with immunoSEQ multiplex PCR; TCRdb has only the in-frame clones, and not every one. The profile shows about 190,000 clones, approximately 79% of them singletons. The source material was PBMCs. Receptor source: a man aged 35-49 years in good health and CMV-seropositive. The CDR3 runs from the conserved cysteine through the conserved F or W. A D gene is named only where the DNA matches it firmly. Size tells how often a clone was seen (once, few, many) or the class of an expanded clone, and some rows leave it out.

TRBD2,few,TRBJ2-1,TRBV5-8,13,CASLLSGVNEQFF,TGTGCCAGCCTTTTAAGCGGGGTAAATGAGCAGTTCTTC
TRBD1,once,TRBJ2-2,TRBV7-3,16,CASSLKTGGSPGELFF,TGTGCCAGCAGCTTAAAAACAGGGGGCAGTCCCGGGGAGCTGTTTTTT
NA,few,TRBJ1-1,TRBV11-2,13,CASSPRTRRGAFF,TGTGCCAGCAGCCCCAGGACCCGGCGGGGAGCTTTCTTT
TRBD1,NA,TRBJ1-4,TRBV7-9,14,CASSLGTGWEKLFF,TGTGCCAGCAGCTTAGGGACAGGGTGGGAAAAACTGTTTTTT
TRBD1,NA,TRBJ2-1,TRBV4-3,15,CASSQGPTGLNEQFF,TGCGCCAGCAGCCAAGGCCCGACAGGGTTGAATGAGCAGTTCTTC
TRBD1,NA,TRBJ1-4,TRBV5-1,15,CASSLRTGANEKLFF,TGCGCCAGCAGCCTGCGGACAGGGGCCAATGAAAAACTGTTTTTT
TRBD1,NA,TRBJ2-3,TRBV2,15,CASRPGTAVGNTQYF,TGTGCCAGCAGGCCCGGGACAGCAGTGGGAAATACGCAGTATTTT
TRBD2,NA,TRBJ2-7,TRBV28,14,CASSLSGGTYEQYF,TGTGCCAGCAGTCTGAGCGGGGGGACATACGAGCAGTACTTC
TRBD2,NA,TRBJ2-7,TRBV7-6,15,CASSLGLAGVYEQYF,TGTGCCAGCAGCCTCGGACTAGCGGGGGTCTACGAGCAGTACTTC
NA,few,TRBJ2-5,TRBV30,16,CAWDTTWAGLMETQYF,TGTGCCTGGGATACCACCTGGGCGGGGTTAATGGAGACCCAGTACTTC
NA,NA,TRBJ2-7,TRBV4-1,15,CASSQKGHSSYEQYF,TGCGCCAGCAGCCAAAAGGGACACAGCTCCTACGAGCAGTACTTC
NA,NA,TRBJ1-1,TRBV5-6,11,CASSFREEAFF,TGTGCCAGCAGCTTTAGAGAAGAAGCTTTCTTT
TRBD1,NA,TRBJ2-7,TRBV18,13,CASSLGQDYEQYF,TGTGCCAGCTCATTAGGACAGGACTACGAGCAGTACTTC
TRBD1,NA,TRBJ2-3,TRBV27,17,CASSLSEPGQVRDTQYF,TGTGCCAGCAGTTTATCGGAACCGGGACAGGTAAGAGATACGCAGTATTTT
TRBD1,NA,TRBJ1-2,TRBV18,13,CASSRTGDYGYTF,TGTGCCAGCTCGCGGACAGGGGACTATGGCTACACCTTC
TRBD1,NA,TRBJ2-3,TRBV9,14,CASSFRTGPDTQYF,TGTGCCAGCAGCTTCCGGACAGGACCAGATACGCAGTATTTT
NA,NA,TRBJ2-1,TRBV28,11,CASSRQNEQFF,TGTGCCAGCAGTAGACAGAATGAGCAGTTCTTC
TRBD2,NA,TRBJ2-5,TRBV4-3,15,CASSQVRGRWGTQYF,TGCGCCAGCAGCCAAGTGCGGGGGAGGTGGGGGACCCAGTACTTC
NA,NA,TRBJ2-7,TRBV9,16,CASSAGDSPAGLKQYF,TGTGCCAGCAGCGCGGGGGACAGCCCGGCGGGTCTTAAGCAGTACTTC
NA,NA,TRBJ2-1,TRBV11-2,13,CASSLGRENEQFF,TGTGCCAGCAGCTTAGGCCGGGAAAATGAGCAGTTCTTC
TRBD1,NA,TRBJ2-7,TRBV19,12,CATGTGPYEQYF,TGTGCCACCGGGACAGGGCCCTACGAGCAGTACTTC